This entry describes one TCR beta chain. Its cognate antigen has yet to be identified. The sample holds no much larger clone one base away, and base qualities are not on file. This sample was included in a study of OX40 agonist ivuxolimab in advanced cancers. Study-level background: Ivuxolimab, which targeted the costimulatory receptor OX40 (CD134), was an agonistic, fully human IgG2 monoclonal antibody. Three dose-escalation patients achieved partial responses, one with hepatocellular carcinoma and two with cutaneous melanoma. Intravenous ivuxolimab was administered to patients every 2 weeks at six dose levels: 0.01, 0.1, 0.3, 1.5, 3 and 10 mg/kg. Prior anti-PD-1, anti-PD-L1 or anti-CTLA-4 therapy was permitted, and approximately 42% of dose-escalation patients had received checkpoint inhibitors. Among the roughly 52 dose-escalation patients, around 20 had hepatocellular carcinoma, approximately 15 melanoma, 9 renal cell carcinoma and 9 head and neck cancer. The paper covers the monotherapy dose-escalation part of the phase I ivuxolimab trial, which included N ≈ 54 patients. Peripheral TCRbeta sequencing aimed to test whether ivuxolimab altered TCR sequence diversity and caused clonal T-cell expansion. The dose-escalation cohort was around 84% male with a mean age of about 58 years, ranging from about 20 to 85.

Patients with autoimmune disease history or receiving systemic immunosuppression were excluded from the trial. Peripheral blood for TCR sequencing was collected from all dose cohorts at baseline, on cycle 4 day 1, and on cycle 7 day 1. Samples were obtained from an open-label, multicenter, first-in-human phase I dose-escalation trial of ivuxolimab. Adults with locally advanced or metastatic melanoma, renal cell carcinoma, hepatocellular carcinoma or head and neck squamous cell carcinoma were enrolled in the trial. CD4+ and CD8+ T cells were sorted separately from peripheral blood before TCR sequencing. Genomic DNA was isolated from the sorted cells so that the TCRbeta CDR3 region could be sequenced. TCRbeta CDR3 regions were sequenced using the immunoSEQ Assay. TCRdb obtained this table from immuneACCESS and retained in-frame rearrangements with V and J assigned. These tables miss some clones; where compared with another copy, unresolved V genes account for less than half of the shortfall, and the remainder is unexplained. The sample yields some 23,000 clones; approximately 81% were counted once. The ten biggest clones cover roughly 13% of the sample.

Study-wide findings and limitations: At doses from 0.1 to 3.0 mg/kg, clonal expansion was seen in both CD4+ and CD8+ blood T cells between baseline and week 6. In the 0.1-3.0 mg/kg groups, partial responders were among the patients with the lowest normalized peripheral clonal expansion, particularly in CD8+ T cells. After ivuxolimab, more expanded clones were found on average in CD8+ T cells than in CD4+ T cells. Low levels of normalized T-cell clonal expansion were also shown by some nonresponding patients. The antigen specificity of the clonally expanded peripheral T cells was not determined.

Measured from the cysteine to the phenylalanine, the CDR3 is 13 residues long. Solely the CDR3 DNA is kept, with 39 bases framed from the first base. V loses 0 bases, J loses 4 bases, and the germline ends lie 7 bases apart. The germline V gene supplies CDR1 MNHEY and CDR2 SVGAGI. The source is an adult with an advanced solid tumor such as melanoma, head and neck, liver or kidney cancer. The sample in question was CD4+ or CD8+ T cells sorted from blood, obtained in a trial of the OX40 agonist ivuxolimab. The sequence is built from TRBV6-5 and TRBJ2-7, with the D gene call left open. The CDR3 is CASSYSNVYEQYF. At the DNA level, the sequence is TGTGCCAGCAGTTACTCGAACGTGTACGAGCAGTACTTC.